A single sample is the source of the 30 T cell receptor beta chains below, sequenced in a study of low-dose radiotherapy and immunotherapy resistance in tumors. TCRs were put through approximately 20 PCR cycles of amplification with Phusion. A constant-region primer and the V-primer adapter served as the primer pair. Using its own MiXCR run on the reads, TCRdb lists one record per CDR3 protein. Here the sample spans roughly 50,000 distinct CDR3 sequences, around 34% being singletons. The sample's time point: after trial treatment. Treatment meaning: LDRT plus nivolumab, ipilimumab, low-dose cyclophosphamide and aspirin (RACIN trial). The specimen comprised PBMCs, sampled after low-dose radiotherapy plus immunotherapy. Source of these receptors: a male donor with rectosigmoid adenocarcinoma.

The rearrangement joins TRBV4-3 to TRBJ1-5, with D hard to call. The ends were cut back, 0 bases at V and 0 bases at J, with 6 bases in the middle. This CDR3 comprises 15 residues. Germline assignment: CDR1 LGHNA and CDR2 YSLEER. Written as DNA, the CDR3 is TGCGCCAGCAGCCAAGATTCTGTTAGCAATCAGCCCCAGCATTTT. The encoded protein is CASSQDSVSNQPQHF.

This clonotype was picked up many times. CDR3 bases: TGTGCCAGCAGCACGACAGGGACCGGAACACGAGAGCAGTACTTC. It encodes CASSTTGTGTREQYF. The chain carries TRBV28 and TRBJ2-7, with 7 bases matching TRBD1. The CDR3 consists of 15 residues. The germline V gene encodes CDR1 MDHEN and CDR2 SYDVKM. V was clipped by 6 bases and J by 7 bases; unmatched bases: 15.

The chain recombines TRBV11-2 with TRBJ2-1; D unclear. Looked up from germline, CDR1 is SGHAT and CDR2 is FQNNGV. The CDR3 covers 14 residues. The V gene lost 5 bases and the J gene lost 8 bases, with 16 bases spanning the gap. The CDR3: CASSLRAVFDEQFF. The CDR3 nucleotides are TGTGCCAGCAGCCTACGGGCCGTCTTCGATGAGCAGTTCTTC.

This clonotype occurred many times. CDR3 residues: CASRNRDRGLIQPQHF. The CDR3 DNA follows: TGTGCCAGCAGGAACCGGGACAGGGGGCTTATTCAGCCCCAGCATTTT. This chain connects TRBV28 to TRBJ1-5; TRBD1 agrees at 12 bases. The V gene end was trimmed by 6 bases and the J gene end by 6 bases; junction bases not matched to a gene: 9. This CDR3 is built from 16 residues. Germline V lookup: CDR1 MDHEN, CDR2 SYDVKM.

This clonotype was seen ten or more times. CDR3 protein: CASRKTGGNTYEQYF. In DNA, the CDR3 is TGTGCCAGCAGAAAAACAGGGGGCAACACCTACGAGCAGTACTTC. The V and J genes are TRBV5-4 and TRBJ2-7, with 9 bases that match TRBD1. V dropped 5 bases and J dropped 2; count of bases not matched to a gene: 8. The CDR3 runs to 15 residues. From germline, CDR1 is SGHNT and CDR2 YYREEE (reference sequence).

This clonotype came up many times. V is TRBV29-1 and J is TRBJ2-2; D may match TRBD1 or TRBD2 (5 bases each). The CDR3 runs to 15 residues. The V end was cut by 4 bases, the J end by 1 base, with 13 bases between. The germline CDR1 and CDR2 sequences are SQVTM and ANQGSEA. CDR3 residues: CSVGRGRENTGELFF. In DNA form, the CDR3 reads TGCAGCGTTGGTCGGGGCAGAGAGAACACCGGGGAGCTGTTTTTT.

This clonotype was seen many times. The chain uses TRBV28 and TRBJ1-1, with D possibly matching TRBD1 (5 bases). CDR1 and CDR2 from the germline V gene are MDHEN and SYDVKM. CDR3 length: 13 amino acids. V lost 4 bases, J lost 9 bases, and 15 bases lay in between. CDR3 in DNA: TGTGCCAGCAGTTCGGGACCGAGATCCCAAGCTTTCTTT. Its translation: CASSSGPRSQAFF.

V is TRBV4-2 and J is TRBJ2-2; D gene ambiguous. The CDR3 loop spans 13 amino acids. Germline CDR1 reads LGHNA; CDR2 reads YNFKEQ. V lost 0 bases, J lost 3 bases, and 2 bases lay in between. Here the CDR3 DNA reads TGTGCCAGCAGCCAAGAGGACACCGGGGAGCTGTTTTTT. It yields the protein CASSQEDTGELFF.

This clonotype was detected many times. This chain connects TRBV7-2 to TRBJ2-7; 8 positions match TRBD1. Germline V gives CDR1 SGHTA, CDR2 FQGNSA. The CDR3 loop spans 14 amino acids. The J segment lost 7 bases and the V segment lost 5 bases, leaving 10 bases of the junction unmatched. The CDR3 DNA follows: TGTGCCAGCAGCAAAGGGCAGGGGGCGCAGGAGCAGTACTTC. Protein: CASSKGQGAQEQYF.

The rearrangement uses TRBV24-1 and TRBJ1-5; weak D call: TRBD1 (6 bases). The CDR3 runs to 14 residues. Trimming left V 11 bases short and J 6 bases short, with 19 bases between. Germline V lookup: CDR1 KGHDR, CDR2 SFDVKD. The CDR3 sequence is CASRNGGGAQPQHF. DNA of the CDR3: TGTGCCAGCAGGAACGGGGGGGGCGCTCAGCCCCAGCATTTT.

This clonotype was seen ten or more times. The J gene is TRBJ1-1, the V gene TRBV10-3; D perhaps matches TRBD1 (5 bases). In germline, CDR1 is ENHRY, CDR2 SYGVKD. The CDR3 totals 13 residues. V was trimmed by 6 bases and J by 0 bases, leaving 8 bases between them. In DNA, the CDR3 is TGTGCCATCAGCCTGACAGTGAACACTGAAGCTTTCTTT. Translation: CAISLTVNTEAFF.

This clonotype was seen at least ten times. The rearrangement links TRBV6-2 or TRBV6-3 to TRBJ2-2, with D perhaps being TRBD1 or TRBD2 (5 bases each). This CDR3 spans 14 amino acids. Germline V gene sequence: CDR1 MNHEY, CDR2 SVGEGT. The V and J ends lost 0 bases and 4 bases respectively, with 6 bases between them. The CDR3 DNA follows: TGTGCCAGCAGTTACTCGGGGGTCACCGGGGAGCTGTTTTTT. Translation gives CASSYSGVTGELFF.

This clonotype was counted many times. The chain couples TRBV6-2 or TRBV6-3 to TRBJ2-7; D assignment may be TRBD1 or TRBD2 (5 bases each). V lost 8 bases, J lost 3 bases, and 20 bases lay in between. The germline V gene has CDR1 MNHEY and CDR2 SVGEGT. This CDR3 has 15 residues. CDR3 nucleotide sequence: TGTGCCAGCTCCCGCCCGGGGACGGCCGACTACGAGCAGTACTTC. Its translation: CASSRPGTADYEQYF.

This clonotype was counted at least ten times. This chain uses TRBV2 with TRBJ2-1; D not resolved. V lost 4 bases, J lost 9 bases, and 16 bases lay in between. In germline, CDR1 is SNHLY, CDR2 FYNNEI. This CDR3 is built from 14 residues. CDR3 sequence (DNA): TGTGCCAGCAGTGTTACTCGCTACGGACGTGAGCAGTTCTTC. Protein sequence: CASSVTRYGREQFF.

Note on this clonotype: This likely reflects a read error, since a far larger clone is one base away. The gene calls are TRBV6-8 and TRBJ2-1, with D possibly called TRBD1 or TRBD2 (6 bases each). Germline loops: CDR1 MNHGY, CDR2 SAAAGT. Trimming pared 2 bases from V and 10 bases from J, leaving 18 bases between. The CDR3 extends over 15 amino acids. In nucleotides, the CDR3 is TGTGCCAGCAGTTACGATGGGGGGCCCTCCTACGAGCAGTTCTTC. It encodes CASSYDGGPSYEQFF.

This clonotype was detected a few times. This chain joins TRBV5-1 and TRBJ2-1; 8 bases fit TRBD2. The CDR3 extends over 14 amino acids. V lost 5 bases, J lost 2 bases, and 3 bases stayed unmatched. Germline V lookup: CDR1 SGHRS, CDR2 YFSETQ. The CDR3: CASSMTSAYNEQFF. As DNA, the CDR3 is TGCGCCAGCAGTATGACTAGCGCCTACAATGAGCAGTTCTTC.

CDR3 in amino acids: CASSVIAGSTDTQYF. For the CDR3, the DNA is TGTGCCAGCAGCGTAATAGCGGGGAGTACAGATACGCAGTATTTT. The chain carries TRBV9 and TRBJ2-3; TRBD2 agrees at 8 bases. The CDR3 contains 15 residues. Germline trimming cut 1 base from V and 3 bases from J; bases unmatched to any gene: 4. The V gene's germline CDR1 is SGDLS and CDR2 YYNGEE.

The chain joins TRBV7-3 to TRBJ2-1; 9 positions agree with TRBD2. Unmatched junction bases numbered 8, after V lost 0 bases and J lost 2 bases. There are 18 residues in the CDR3. Per germline, CDR1 SGHTA and CDR2 FQGTGA. The DNA for the CDR3 is TGTGCCAGCAGCTTAACTGGGGCTAGCGGGATCGCCTACAATGAGCAGTTCTTC. It yields the protein CASSLTGASGIAYNEQFF.

Of note for this clonotype: A far larger clone is one nucleotide away, so this likely arose from a read error. The rearrangement uses TRBV28 and TRBJ2-7; 11 nucleotides agree with TRBD2. TRBJ2-1 explains the end of the DNA better; the J call may be wrong. The CDR3 covers 15 residues. Germline lookup yields CDR1 MDHEN and CDR2 SYDVKM. The CDR3 DNA reads TGTGCCAGCAGTTCATCCTGGACTAGCGGGAATGAGCAGTTCTTC. Encoded protein: CASSSSWTSGNEQFF.

This clonotype occurred a few times. The V gene is TRBV7-8, the J gene TRBJ2-5; D call uncertain. V lost 3 bases, J lost 2 bases, and 10 bases lay in between. Germline assignment: CDR1 SGHVS and CDR2 FQNEAQ. CDR3 length: 14 amino acids. CDR3 bases: TGTGCCAGCAGCTTGGGTTGGACGCAAGAGACCCAGTACTTC. Its protein is CASSLGWTQETQYF.

CDR3 bases: TGTGCCAGCAGTGATGGCAGGGAGGGCCAGCCCCAGCATTTT. Residues: CASSDGREGQPQHF. The chain uses TRBV2 and TRBJ1-5; weak D call: TRBD1 (5 bases). Trimming cost V 3 bases and J 7 bases, with 13 bases left between them. The CDR3 length is 14 residues. Germline V gene data show CDR1 as SNHLY and CDR2 as FYNNEI.

The chain recombines TRBV28 with TRBJ2-3; the D gene is possibly TRBD1 (6 bases). The CDR3 is made up of 14 amino acids. CDR1 MDHEN and CDR2 SYDVKM come from the germline V gene. Trimming removed 5 bases from V and 2 bases from J, with 11 bases in between. CDR3 in DNA: TGTGCCAGCAGTGGGGGCAGCTCCACAGATACGCAGTATTTT. It encodes CASSGGSSTDTQYF.

The sample holds many counts of this clonotype. V gene TRBV12-3 or TRBV12-4 combines with J gene TRBJ2-5; 11 positions agree with TRBD2. CDR3 length: 18 residues. Unmatched junction bases numbered 14, after V lost 7 bases and J lost 1 base. The CDR3 DNA reads as TGTGCCAGCACCCCTCGGGCTAGCGGGAGGTCCTTCCAAGAGACCCAGTACTTC. Amino acids: CASTPRASGRSFQETQYF.

This clonotype was detected many times. V gene TRBV28 combines with J gene TRBJ2-7; D perhaps matches TRBD2 (5 bases). With 4 bases removed from V and 2 bases from J, the gap between germline ends came to 12 bases. Germline CDR1 MDHEN, CDR2 SYDVKM. The CDR3 consists of 14 residues. The CDR3 DNA reads as TGTGCCAGCAGTTCGGCGGACGGGGCCTACGAGCAGTACTTC. Its translation: CASSSADGAYEQYF.

This clonotype was detected many times. This chain links TRBV18 with TRBJ1-5; D perhaps matches TRBD1 (6 bases). Germline V lookup: CDR1 KGHSH, CDR2 LQKENI. This CDR3 region has 13 residues. V gave up 5 bases and J gave up 5 bases, with 10 bases separating them. The CDR3 reads CASSSDSDQPQHF. CDR3 nucleotides: TGTGCCAGCTCATCGGACAGCGATCAGCCCCAGCATTTT.

This clonotype was detected many times. The chain recombines TRBV6-2 or TRBV6-3 with TRBJ2-3; D may match TRBD1 or TRBD2 (5 bases each). The germline V and J ends were trimmed by 5 bases and 2 bases, with 11 bases remaining between them. CDR3 size: 14 residues. Germline loops: CDR1 MNHEY, CDR2 SVGEGT. CDR3 DNA: TGTGCCAGCAGTAGGGACGGCAACACAGATACGCAGTATTTT. Amino acid sequence: CASSRDGNTDTQYF.

V usage is TRBV5-4 and J usage is TRBJ1-1; D remains unclear. Germline V gene sequence: CDR1 SGHNT, CDR2 YYREEE (reference sequence). V lost 5 bases, J lost 0 bases, and 8 bases lay in between. The CDR3 length is 13 residues. CDR3: CASSPSLNTEAFF. CDR3 sequence (DNA): TGTGCCAGCAGTCCCTCGCTGAACACTGAAGCTTTCTTT.

This clonotype has ten or more counts. The DNA for the CDR3 is TGTGCCAGCAGCCTGGGCCTGGGTTCACCCCTCCACTTT. Protein sequence: CASSLGLGSPLHF. This rearrangement joins TRBV7-3 to TRBJ1-6; D is unclear. Trimming shortened V by 5 bases and J by 9 bases, and 11 bases separated the two germline ends. CDR3 length: 13 amino acids. Germline lookup yields CDR1 SGHTA and CDR2 FQGTGA. The full variable domain, with the rest looked up from reference TRBV7-3 and TRBJ1-6, is GAGVSQTPSNKVTEKGKYVELRCDPISGHTALYWYRQSLGQGPEFLIYFQGTGAADDSGLPNDRFFAVRPEGSVSTLKIQRTERGDSAVYLCASSLGLGSPLHFGNGTRLTVT.

This clonotype was observed many times. An end of the junction differs from the germline gene, which may be a read error. The chain carries TRBV11-2 and TRBJ1-1; D gene ambiguous. Germline lookup yields CDR1 SGHAT and CDR2 FQNNGV. This CDR3 region has 12 residues. The chain's CDR3 is CASSLVDTEAFF. In DNA form, the CDR3 reads TGTGCTAGCAGCTTAGTGGACACTGAAGCTTTCTTT.

The CDR3 nucleotides are TGCAGCATATCTAACAGGGTCGAGCAGTACTTC. Translating it yields CSISNRVEQYF. The rearrangement joins TRBV29-1 to TRBJ2-7, with D tentatively TRBD1 (6 bases). Germline V lookup: CDR1 SQVTM, CDR2 ANQGSEA. The ends were cut back, 8 bases at V and 6 bases at J, with 14 bases in the middle. This CDR3 has 11 residues.